The clone carrying this TCR beta chain was observed at least ten times. TCRdb fed the 5' RACE reads into MiXCR, producing one record per CDR3 protein. In the table there are 400,000 to 500,000 distinct CDR3 sequences, more than 15% of which are singletons. The data derive from a study of T-cell memory formation after mild COVID-19. The clonotype originates from a man between 18 and 35 years old who had mild COVID-19 (a few samples of this study predate the infection). Cell type and time point are not known. Sequenced sample: PBMCs or a T cell subset sorted from them (not recorded which).

For the CDR3, the DNA is TGCGCCAGCAGTTGGACAGGGATAGGAGAGACCCAGTACTTC. Protein: CASSWTGIGETQYF. This chain joins TRBV4-3 and TRBJ2-5, with 8 bases that match TRBD1. CDR1 and CDR2 from the germline V gene are LGHNA and YSLEER. The trim removed 6 bases at V and 4 bases at J, leaving 7 bases unmatched. The CDR3 has 14 residues.